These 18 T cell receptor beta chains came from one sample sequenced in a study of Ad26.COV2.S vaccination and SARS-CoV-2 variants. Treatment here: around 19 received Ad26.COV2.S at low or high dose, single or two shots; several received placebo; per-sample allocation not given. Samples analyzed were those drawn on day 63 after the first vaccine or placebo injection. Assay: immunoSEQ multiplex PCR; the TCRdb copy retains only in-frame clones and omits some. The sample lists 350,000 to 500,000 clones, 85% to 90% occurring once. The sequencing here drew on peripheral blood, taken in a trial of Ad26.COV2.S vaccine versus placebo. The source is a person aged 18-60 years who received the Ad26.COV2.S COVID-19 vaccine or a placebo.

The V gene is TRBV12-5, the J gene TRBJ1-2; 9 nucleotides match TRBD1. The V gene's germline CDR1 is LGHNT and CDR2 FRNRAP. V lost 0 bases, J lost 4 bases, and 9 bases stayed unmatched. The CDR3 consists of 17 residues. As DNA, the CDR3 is TGTGCTAGTGGTTTGGTACGACAGGGGGTAGGATTCTATGGCTACACCTTC. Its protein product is CASGLVRQGVGFYGYTF.

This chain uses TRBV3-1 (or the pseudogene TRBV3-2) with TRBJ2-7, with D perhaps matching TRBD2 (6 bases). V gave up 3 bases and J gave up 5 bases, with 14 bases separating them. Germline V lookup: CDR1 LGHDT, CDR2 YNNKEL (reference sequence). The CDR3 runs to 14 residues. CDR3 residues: CASSHPSAGNEQYV. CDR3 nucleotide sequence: TGTGCCAGCAGCCACCCGTCCGCGGGGAACGAGCAGTACGTC.

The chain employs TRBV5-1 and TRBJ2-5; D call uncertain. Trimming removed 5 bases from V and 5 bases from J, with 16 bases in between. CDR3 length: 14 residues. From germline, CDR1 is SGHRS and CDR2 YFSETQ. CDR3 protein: CASSSLGQAETQYF. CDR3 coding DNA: TGCGCCAGCAGTTCGTTAGGGCAGGCGGAGACCCAGTACTTC.

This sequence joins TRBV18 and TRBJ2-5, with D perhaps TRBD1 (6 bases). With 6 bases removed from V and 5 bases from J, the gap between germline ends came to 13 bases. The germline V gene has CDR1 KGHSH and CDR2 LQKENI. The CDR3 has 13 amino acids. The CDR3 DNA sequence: TGTGCCAGCTCCAGGGACCAGGGGGAGACCCAGTACTTC. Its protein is CASSRDQGETQYF. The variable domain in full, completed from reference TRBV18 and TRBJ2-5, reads NAGVMQNPRHLVRRRGQEARLRCSPMKGHSHVYWYRQLPEEGLKFMVYLQKENIIDESGMPKERFSAEFPKEGPSILRIQQVVRGDSAAYFCASSRDQGETQYFGPGTRLLVL.

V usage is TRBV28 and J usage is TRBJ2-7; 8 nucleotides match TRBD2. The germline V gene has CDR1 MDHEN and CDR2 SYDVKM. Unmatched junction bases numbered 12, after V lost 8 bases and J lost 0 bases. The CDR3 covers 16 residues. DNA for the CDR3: TGTGCCAGCGATGGCAGGGTAGCGGGGAGCTCCTACGAGCAGTACTTC. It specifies CASDGRVAGSSYEQYF.

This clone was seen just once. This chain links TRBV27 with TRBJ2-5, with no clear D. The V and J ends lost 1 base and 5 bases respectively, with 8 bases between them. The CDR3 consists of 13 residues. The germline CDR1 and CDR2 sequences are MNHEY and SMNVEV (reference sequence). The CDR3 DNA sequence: TGTGCCAGCAGTTTATGGCCCGAGGAGACCCAGTACTTC. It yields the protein CASSLWPEETQYF.

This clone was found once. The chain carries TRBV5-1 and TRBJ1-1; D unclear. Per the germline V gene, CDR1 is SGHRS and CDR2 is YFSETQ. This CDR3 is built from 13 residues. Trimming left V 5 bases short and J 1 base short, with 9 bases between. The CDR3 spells CASSYGSNTEAFF. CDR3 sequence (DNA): TGCGCCAGCAGTTACGGGTCGAACACTGAAGCTTTCTTT.

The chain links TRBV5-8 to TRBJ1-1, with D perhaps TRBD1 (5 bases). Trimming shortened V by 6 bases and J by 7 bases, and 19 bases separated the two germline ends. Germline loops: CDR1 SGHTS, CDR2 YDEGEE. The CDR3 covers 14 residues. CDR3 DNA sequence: TGTGCCAGCAACCCCCCGGGCAGGGTGGGTGAAGCTTTCTTT. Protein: CASNPPGRVGEAFF.

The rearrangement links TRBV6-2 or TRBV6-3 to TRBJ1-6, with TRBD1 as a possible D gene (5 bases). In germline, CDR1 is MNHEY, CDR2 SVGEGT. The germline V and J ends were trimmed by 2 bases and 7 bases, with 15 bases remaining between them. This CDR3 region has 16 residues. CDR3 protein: CASSYGWAGSNSPLHF. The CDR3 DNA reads TGTGCCAGCAGTTACGGTTGGGCAGGGTCGAATTCACCCCTCCACTTT.

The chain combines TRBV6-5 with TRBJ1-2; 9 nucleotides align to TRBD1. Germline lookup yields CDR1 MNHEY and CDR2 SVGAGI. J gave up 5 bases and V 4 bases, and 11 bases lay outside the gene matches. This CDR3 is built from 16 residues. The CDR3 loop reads CASSSLQGAAPYGYTF. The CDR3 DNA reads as TGTGCCAGCAGTTCCCTACAGGGGGCGGCCCCTTATGGCTACACCTTC.

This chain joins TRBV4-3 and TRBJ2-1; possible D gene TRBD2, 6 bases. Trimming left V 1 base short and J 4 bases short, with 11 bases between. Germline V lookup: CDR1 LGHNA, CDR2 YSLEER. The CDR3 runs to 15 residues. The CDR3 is CASSQAGTGYNEQFF. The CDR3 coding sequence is TGCGCCAGCAGCCAAGCCGGGACTGGATACAATGAGCAGTTCTTC.

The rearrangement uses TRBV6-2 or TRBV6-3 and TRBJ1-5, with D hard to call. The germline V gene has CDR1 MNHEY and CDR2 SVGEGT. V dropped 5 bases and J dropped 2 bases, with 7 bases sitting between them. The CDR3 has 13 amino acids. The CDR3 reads CASSGGRNQPQHF. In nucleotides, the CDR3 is TGTGCCAGCAGTGGTGGACGCAATCAGCCCCAGCATTTT.

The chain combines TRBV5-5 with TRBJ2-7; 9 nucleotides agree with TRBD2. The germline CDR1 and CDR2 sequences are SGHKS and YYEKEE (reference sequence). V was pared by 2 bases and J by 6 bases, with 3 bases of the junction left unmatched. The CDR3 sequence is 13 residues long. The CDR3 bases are TGTGCCAGCAGCTTTTTAGCGGGAGTCGAGCAGTACGTC. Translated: CASSFLAGVEQYV.

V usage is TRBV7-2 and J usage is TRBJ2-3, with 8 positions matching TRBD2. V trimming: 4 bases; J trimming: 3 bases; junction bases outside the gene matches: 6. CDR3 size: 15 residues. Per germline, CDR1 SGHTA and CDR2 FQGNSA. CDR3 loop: CASSSRTSITDTQYF. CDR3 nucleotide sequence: TGTGCCAGCAGCTCCCGGACTAGCATTACAGATACGCAGTATTTT.

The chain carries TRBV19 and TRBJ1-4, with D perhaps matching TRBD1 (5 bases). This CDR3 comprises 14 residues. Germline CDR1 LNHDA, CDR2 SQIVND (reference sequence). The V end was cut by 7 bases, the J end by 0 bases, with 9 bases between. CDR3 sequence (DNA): TGTGCCAGTATCGACAGCCCAACTAATGAAAAACTGTTTTTT. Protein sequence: CASIDSPTNEKLFF.

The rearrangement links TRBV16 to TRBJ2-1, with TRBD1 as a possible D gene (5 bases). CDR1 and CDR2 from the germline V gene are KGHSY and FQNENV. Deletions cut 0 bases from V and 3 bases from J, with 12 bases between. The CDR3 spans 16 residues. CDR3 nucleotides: TGTGCCAGCAGCCAATCCAGGGTAGGGCTCTACAATGAGCAGTTCTTC. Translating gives CASSQSRVGLYNEQFF.

The CDR3 sequence is CASRTPGPGYEQYF. The CDR3 nucleotides are TGTGCCAGCAGAACTCCGGGACCGGGATACGAGCAGTACTTC. The chain links TRBV6-6 to TRBJ2-7; D possibly matches TRBD1 or TRBD2 (5 bases each). The CDR3 loop spans 14 amino acids. Trimming shortened V by 6 bases and J by 4 bases, and 16 bases separated the two germline ends. Per the germline V gene, CDR1 is MNHNY and CDR2 is SVGAGI (reference sequence).

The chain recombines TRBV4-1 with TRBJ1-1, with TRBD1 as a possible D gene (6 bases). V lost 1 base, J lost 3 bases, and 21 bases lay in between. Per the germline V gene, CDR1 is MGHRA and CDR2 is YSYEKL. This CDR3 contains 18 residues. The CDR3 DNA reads TGCGCCAGCAGCCAAGTTGGGGCAGGGGATGATCGGCACACTGAAGCTTTCTTT. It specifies CASSQVGAGDDRHTEAFF.